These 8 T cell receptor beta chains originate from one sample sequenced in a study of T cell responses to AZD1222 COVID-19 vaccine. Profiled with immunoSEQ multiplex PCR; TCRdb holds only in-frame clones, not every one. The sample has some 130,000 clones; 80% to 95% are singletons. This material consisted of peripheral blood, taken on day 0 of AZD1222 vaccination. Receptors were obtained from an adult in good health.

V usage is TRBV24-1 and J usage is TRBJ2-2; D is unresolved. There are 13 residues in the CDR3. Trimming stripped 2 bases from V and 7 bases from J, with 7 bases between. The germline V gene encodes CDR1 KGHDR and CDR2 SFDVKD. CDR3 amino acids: CATSDYAFGELFF. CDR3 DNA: TGTGCCACCAGTGATTATGCGTTCGGGGAGCTGTTTTTT.

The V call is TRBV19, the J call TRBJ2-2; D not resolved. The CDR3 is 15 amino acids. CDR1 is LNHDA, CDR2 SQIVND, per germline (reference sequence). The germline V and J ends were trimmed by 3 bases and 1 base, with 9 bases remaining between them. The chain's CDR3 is CASSIRAKNTGELFF. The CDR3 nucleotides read TGTGCCAGTAGTATCCGGGCCAAGAACACCGGGGAGCTGTTTTTT.

CDR3 sequence (DNA): TGTGCCAGCAGTTTTTGGGAGGGGGCAGGCAATCAGCCCCAGCATTTT. This translates into CASSFWEGAGNQPQHF. The V call is TRBV28, the J call TRBJ1-5; TRBD1 matches at 7 bases. CDR1 is MDHEN, CDR2 SYDVKM, per germline. The CDR3 has 16 amino acids. V lost 3 bases to trimming and J lost 2 bases; unmatched junction nucleotides: 7.

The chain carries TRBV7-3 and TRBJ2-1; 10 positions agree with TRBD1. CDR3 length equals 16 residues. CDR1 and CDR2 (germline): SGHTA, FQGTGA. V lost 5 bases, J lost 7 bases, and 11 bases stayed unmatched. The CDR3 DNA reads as TGTGCCAGCAGCCCAACAGGACAGGGGGTGAAGAATGAGCAGTTCTTC. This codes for CASSPTGQGVKNEQFF. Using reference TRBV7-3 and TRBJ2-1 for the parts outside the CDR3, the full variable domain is GAGVSQTPSNKVTEKGKYVELRCDPISGHTALYWYRQSLGQGPEFLIYFQGTGAADDSGLPNDRFFAVRPEGSVSTLKIQRTERGDSAVYLCASSPTGQGVKNEQFFGPGTRLTVL.

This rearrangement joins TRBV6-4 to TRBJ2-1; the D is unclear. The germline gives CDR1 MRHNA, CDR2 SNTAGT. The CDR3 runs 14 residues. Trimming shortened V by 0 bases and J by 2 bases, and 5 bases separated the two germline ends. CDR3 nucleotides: TGTGCCAGCAGTGACTCGAACGCCTACAATGAGCAGTTCTTC. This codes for CASSDSNAYNEQFF.

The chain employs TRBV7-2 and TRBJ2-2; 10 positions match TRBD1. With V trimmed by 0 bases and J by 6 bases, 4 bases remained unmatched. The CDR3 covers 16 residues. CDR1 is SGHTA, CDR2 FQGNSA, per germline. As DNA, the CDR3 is TGTGCCAGCAGCTTAGCCGGGACAGGGGTCGCCGGGGAGCTGTTTTTT. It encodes CASSLAGTGVAGELFF.

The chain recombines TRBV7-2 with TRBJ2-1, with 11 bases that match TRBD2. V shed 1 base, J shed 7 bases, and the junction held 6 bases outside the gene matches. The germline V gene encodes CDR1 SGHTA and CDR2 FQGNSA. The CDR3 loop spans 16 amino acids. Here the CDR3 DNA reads TGTGCCAGCAGCTTAGACTCGGCTAGCGGGAGGAATGAGCAGTTCTTC. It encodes CASSLDSASGRNEQFF.

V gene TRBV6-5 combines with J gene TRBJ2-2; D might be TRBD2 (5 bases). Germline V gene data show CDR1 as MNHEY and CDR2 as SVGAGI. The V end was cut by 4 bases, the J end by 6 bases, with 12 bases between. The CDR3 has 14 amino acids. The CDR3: CASSWRSGAGELFF. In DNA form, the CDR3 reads TGTGCCAGCAGTTGGAGGTCCGGGGCCGGGGAGCTGTTTTTT.